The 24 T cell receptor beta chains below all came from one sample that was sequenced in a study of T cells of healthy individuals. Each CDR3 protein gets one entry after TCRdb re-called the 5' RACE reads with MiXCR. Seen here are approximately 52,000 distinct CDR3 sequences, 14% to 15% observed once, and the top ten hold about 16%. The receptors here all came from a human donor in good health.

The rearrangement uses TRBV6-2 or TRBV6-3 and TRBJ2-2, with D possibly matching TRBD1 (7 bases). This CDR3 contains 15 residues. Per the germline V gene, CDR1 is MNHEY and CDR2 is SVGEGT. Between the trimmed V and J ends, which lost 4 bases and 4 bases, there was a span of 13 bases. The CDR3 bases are TGTGCCAGCAGTTCCGCGGGACAGATCACCGGGGAGCTGTTTTTT. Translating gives CASSSAGQITGELFF.

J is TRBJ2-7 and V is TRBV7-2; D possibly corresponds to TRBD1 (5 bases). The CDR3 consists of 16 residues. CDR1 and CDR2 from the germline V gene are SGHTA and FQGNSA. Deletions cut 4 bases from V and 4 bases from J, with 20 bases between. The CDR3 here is CASSSLGRQGGYEQYF. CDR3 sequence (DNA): TGTGCCAGCAGCTCCCTGGGTAGGCAGGGCGGATACGAGCAGTACTTC.

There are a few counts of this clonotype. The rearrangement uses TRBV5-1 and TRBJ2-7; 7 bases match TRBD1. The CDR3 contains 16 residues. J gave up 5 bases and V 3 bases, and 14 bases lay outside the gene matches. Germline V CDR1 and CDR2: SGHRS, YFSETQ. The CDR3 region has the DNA TGCGCCAGCAGCTCCCGGACAGGCGGCCTTGGGGACGAGCAGTACTTC. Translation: CASSSRTGGLGDEQYF. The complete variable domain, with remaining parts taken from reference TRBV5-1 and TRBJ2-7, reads KAGVTQTPRYLIKTRGQQVTLSCSPISGHRSVSWYQQTPGQGLQFLFEYFSETQRNKGNFPGRFSGRQFSNSRSEMNVSTLELGDSALYLCASSSRTGGLGDEQYFGPGTRLTVT.

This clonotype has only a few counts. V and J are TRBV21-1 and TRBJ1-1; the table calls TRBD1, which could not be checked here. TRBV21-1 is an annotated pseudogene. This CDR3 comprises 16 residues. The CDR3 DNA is TGTGCCAGCGTAAGGACCTGGGGCAGCCTGAACACTGAAGCTTTCTTT. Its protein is CASVRTWGSLNTEAFF.

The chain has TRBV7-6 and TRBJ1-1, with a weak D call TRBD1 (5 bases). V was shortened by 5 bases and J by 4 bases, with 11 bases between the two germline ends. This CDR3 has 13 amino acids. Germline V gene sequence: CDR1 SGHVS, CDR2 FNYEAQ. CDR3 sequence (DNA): TGTGCCAGCAGCCCTACGGACACCACTGAAGCTTTCTTT. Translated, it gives CASSPTDTTEAFF.

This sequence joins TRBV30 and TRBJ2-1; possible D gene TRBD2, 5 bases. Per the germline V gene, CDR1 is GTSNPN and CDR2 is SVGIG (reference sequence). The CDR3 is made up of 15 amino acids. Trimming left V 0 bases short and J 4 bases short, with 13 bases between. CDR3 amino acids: CAWSVPAVGYNEQFF. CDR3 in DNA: TGTGCCTGGAGTGTGCCAGCGGTAGGATACAATGAGCAGTTCTTC. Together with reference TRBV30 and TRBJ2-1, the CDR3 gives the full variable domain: SQTIHQWPATLVQPVGSPLSLECTVEGTSNPNLYWYRQAAGRGLQLLFYSVGIGQISSEVPQNLSASRPQDRQFILSSKKLLLSDSGFYLCAWSVPAVGYNEQFFGPGTRLTVL.

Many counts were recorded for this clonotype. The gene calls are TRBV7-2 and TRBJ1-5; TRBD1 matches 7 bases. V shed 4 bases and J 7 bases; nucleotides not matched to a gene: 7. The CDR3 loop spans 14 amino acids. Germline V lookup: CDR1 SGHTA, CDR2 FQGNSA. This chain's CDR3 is CASSSRGRDQPQHF. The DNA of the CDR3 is TGTGCCAGCAGCTCTAGGGGGCGCGACCAGCCCCAGCATTTT.

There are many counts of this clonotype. The CDR3 sequence is CAWSVRDGRGYEQYF. CDR3 bases: TGTGCCTGGAGTGTACGGGACGGCCGTGGGTACGAGCAGTACTTC. The J gene is TRBJ2-7, the V gene TRBV30; D may be TRBD1 or TRBD2 (5 bases each). Germline V gene lookup returns CDR1 GTSNPN and CDR2 SVGIG (reference sequence). V was shortened by 0 bases and J by 4 bases, with 16 bases between the two germline ends. The CDR3 spans 15 residues.

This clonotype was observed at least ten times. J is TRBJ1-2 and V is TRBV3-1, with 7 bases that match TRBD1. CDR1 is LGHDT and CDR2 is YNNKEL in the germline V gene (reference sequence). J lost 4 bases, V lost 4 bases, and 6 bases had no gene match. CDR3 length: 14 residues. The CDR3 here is CASSPGQLSYGYTF. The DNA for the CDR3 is TGTGCCAGCAGCCCGGGACAGTTGAGCTATGGCTACACCTTC.

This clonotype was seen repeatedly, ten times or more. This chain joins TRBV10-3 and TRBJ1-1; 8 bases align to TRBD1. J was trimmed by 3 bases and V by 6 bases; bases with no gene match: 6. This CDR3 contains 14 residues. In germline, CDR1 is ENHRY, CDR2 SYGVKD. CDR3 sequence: CAISAGQVYTEAFF. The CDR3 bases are TGTGCCATCAGCGCGGGACAGGTCTACACTGAAGCTTTCTTT.

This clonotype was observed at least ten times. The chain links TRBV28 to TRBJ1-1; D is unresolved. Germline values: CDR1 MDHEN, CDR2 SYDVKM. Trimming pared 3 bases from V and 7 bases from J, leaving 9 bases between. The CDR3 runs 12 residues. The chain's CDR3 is CASSFLQIEAFF. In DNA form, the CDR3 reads TGTGCCAGCAGTTTTCTACAGATTGAAGCTTTCTTT.

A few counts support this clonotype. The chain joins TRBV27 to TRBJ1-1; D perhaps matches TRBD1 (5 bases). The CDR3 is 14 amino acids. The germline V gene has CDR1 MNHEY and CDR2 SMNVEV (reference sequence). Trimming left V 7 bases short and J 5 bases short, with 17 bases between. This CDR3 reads CASTQGAYGTEAFF. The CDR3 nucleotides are TGTGCCAGCACTCAAGGGGCGTACGGAACTGAAGCTTTCTTT.

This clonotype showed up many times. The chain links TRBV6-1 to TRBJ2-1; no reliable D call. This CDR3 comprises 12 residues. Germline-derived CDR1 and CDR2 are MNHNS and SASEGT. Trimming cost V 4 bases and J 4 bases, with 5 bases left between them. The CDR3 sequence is CASSVQYNEQFF. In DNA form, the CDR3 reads TGTGCCAGCAGTGTTCAGTACAATGAGCAGTTCTTC.

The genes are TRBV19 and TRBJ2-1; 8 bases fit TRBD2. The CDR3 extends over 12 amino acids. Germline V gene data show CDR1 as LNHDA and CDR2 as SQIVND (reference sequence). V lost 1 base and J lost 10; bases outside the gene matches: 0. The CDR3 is CASSIASGEQFF. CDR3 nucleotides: TGTGCCAGTAGTATAGCTAGCGGGGAGCAGTTCTTC.

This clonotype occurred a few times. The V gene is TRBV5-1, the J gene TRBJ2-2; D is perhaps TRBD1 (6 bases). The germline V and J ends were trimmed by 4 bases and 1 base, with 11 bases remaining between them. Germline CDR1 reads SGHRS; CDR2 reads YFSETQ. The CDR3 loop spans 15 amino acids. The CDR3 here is CASSPDSMNTGELFF. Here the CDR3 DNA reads TGCGCCAGCAGCCCGGACAGTATGAACACCGGGGAGCTGTTTTTT.

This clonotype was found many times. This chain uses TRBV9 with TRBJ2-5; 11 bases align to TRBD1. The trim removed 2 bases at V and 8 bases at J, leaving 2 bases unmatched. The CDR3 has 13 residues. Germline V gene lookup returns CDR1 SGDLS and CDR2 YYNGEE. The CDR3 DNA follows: TGTGCCAGCAGCGTTGGGACAGGGGGTACCCAGTACTTC. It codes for CASSVGTGGTQYF.

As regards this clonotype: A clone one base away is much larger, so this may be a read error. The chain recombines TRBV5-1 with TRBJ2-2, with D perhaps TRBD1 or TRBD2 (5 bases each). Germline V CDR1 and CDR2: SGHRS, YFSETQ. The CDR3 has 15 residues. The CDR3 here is CAISLDGTYTGELFF. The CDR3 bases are TGCGCCATCAGCTTGGACGGGACGTACACCGGGGAGCTGTTTTTT. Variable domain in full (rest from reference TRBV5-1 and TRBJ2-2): KAGVTQTPRYLIKTRGQQVTLSCSPISGHRSVSWYQQTPGQGLQFLFEYFSETQRNKGNFPGRFSGRQFSNSRSEMNVSTLELGDSALYLCAISLDGTYTGELFFGEGSRLTVL.

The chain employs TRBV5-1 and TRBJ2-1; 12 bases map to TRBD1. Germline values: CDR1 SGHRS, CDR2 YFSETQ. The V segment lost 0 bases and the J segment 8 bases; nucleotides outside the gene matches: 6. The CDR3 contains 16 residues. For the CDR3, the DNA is TGCGCCAGCAGCTTGGGCGGGACAGGGGGCTGGTATGAGCAGTTCTTC. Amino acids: CASSLGGTGGWYEQFF. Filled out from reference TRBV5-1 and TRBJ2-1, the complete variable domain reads KAGVTQTPRYLIKTRGQQVTLSCSPISGHRSVSWYQQTPGQGLQFLFEYFSETQRNKGNFPGRFSGRQFSNSRSEMNVSTLELGDSALYLCASSLGGTGGWYEQFFGPGTRLTVL.

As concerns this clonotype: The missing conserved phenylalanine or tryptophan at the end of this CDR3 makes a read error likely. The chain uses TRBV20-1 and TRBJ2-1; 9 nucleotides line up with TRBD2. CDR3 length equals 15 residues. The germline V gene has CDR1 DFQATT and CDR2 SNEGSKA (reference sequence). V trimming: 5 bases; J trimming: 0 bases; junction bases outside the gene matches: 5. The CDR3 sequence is CSAGRGGVSYNEQFL. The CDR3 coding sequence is TGCAGTGCTGGGCGGGGGGGAGTCTCCTACAATGAGCAGTTCTTA.

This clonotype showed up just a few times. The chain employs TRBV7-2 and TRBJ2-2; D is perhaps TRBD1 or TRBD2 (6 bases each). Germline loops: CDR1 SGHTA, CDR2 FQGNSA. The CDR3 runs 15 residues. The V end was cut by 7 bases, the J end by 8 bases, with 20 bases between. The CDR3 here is CASTLVGGAGGELFF. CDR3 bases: TGTGCCAGCACTCTAGTGGGGGGCGCGGGTGGGGAGCTGTTTTTT.

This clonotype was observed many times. The CDR3 DNA reads as TGTGCCAGCAGCCTATATTCGGGCACTGAAGCTTTCTTT. Amino acid sequence: CASSLYSGTEAFF. This chain joins TRBV7-7 and TRBJ1-1; D is ambiguous. V lost 5 bases and J 4 bases, leaving 11 bases between the germline ends. The V gene's germline CDR1 is SSHAT and CDR2 FNYEAQ (reference sequence). The CDR3 consists of 13 residues.

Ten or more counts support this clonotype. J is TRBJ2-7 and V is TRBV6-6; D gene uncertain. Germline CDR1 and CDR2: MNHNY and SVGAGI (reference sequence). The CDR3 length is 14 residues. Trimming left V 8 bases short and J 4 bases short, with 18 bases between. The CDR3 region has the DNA TGTGCCAGCTCTTTCGGGTCCCGAGCTTACGAGCAGTACTTC. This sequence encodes CASSFGSRAYEQYF.

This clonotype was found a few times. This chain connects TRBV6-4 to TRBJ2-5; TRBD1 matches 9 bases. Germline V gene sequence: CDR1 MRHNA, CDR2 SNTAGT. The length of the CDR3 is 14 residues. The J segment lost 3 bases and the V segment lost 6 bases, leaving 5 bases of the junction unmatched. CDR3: CASSGTGREETQYF. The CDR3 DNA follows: TGTGCCAGCAGCGGGACAGGGCGGGAAGAGACCCAGTACTTC.

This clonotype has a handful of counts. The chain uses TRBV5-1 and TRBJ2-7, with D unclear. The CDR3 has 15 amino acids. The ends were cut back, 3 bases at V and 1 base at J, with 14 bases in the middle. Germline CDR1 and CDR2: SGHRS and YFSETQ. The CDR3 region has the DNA TGCGCCAGCAGCTCCCCGGCCAGGCCATCCTACGAGCAGTACTTC. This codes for CASSSPARPSYEQYF.